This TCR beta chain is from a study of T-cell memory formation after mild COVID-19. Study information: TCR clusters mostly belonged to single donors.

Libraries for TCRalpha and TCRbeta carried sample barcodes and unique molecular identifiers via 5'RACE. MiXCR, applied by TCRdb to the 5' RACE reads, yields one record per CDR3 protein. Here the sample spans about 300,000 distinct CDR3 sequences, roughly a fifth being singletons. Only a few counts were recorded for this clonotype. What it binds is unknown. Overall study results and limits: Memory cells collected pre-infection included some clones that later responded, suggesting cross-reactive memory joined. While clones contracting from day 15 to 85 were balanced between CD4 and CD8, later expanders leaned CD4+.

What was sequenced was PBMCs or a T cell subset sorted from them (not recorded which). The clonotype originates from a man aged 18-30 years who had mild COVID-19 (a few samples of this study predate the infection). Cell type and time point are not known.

The CDR3 DNA is TGCAGCGTTGAGGTCCGGGTTTACGAGCAGTACTTC. Its translation: CSVEVRVYEQYF. The chain employs TRBV29-1 and TRBJ2-7; D gene ambiguous. The germline CDR1 and CDR2 sequences are SQVTM and ANQGSEA. Trimming left V 3 bases short and J 4 bases short, with 10 bases between. The CDR3 sequence is 12 residues long.